The 27 T cell receptor beta chains presented below share a single source sample, sequenced in a study of T cell responses to AZD1222 COVID-19 vaccine. Sequenced by immunoSEQ multiplex PCR; TCRdb stores in-frame clones only, minus some. The sample contains some 170,000 clones, just over 90% of which appear only once. The sequenced sample was peripheral blood, obtained 28 days after the second AZD1222 dose. These receptor sequences come from an adult who received the AZD1222 COVID-19 vaccine.

This rearrangement joins TRBV19 to TRBJ2-7, with D perhaps given as TRBD1 or TRBD2 (6 bases each). The germline V gene has CDR1 LNHDA and CDR2 SQIVND (reference sequence). With 4 bases removed from V and 3 bases from J, the gap between germline ends came to 16 bases. This CDR3 is built from 15 residues. Here the CDR3 reads CASSTPGRGGYEQYF. CDR3 in DNA: TGTGCCAGTAGTACCCCCGGCAGGGGAGGCTACGAGCAGTACTTC.

The rearrangement joins TRBV6-2 or TRBV6-3 to TRBJ1-5, with a weak D call TRBD1 (5 bases). Per the germline V gene, CDR1 is MNHEY and CDR2 is SVGEGT. The germline V and J ends were trimmed by 5 bases and 7 bases, with 12 bases remaining between them. The CDR3 is made up of 13 amino acids. The CDR3 spells CASSQGRGQPQHF. The CDR3 nucleotides read TGTGCCAGCAGTCAGGGAAGGGGACAGCCCCAGCATTTT.

This clone has a handful of counts. The chain is built from TRBV4-1 and TRBJ2-7, with D possibly matching TRBD2 (5 bases). The germline V gene encodes CDR1 MGHRA and CDR2 YSYEKL. V was pared by 3 bases and J by 5 bases, with 17 bases between. The CDR3 length is 15 residues. Here the CDR3 DNA reads TGCGCCAGCAGCCAGCTTAGGACCCGGCGGGACGAGCAGTACTTC. It is translated as CASSQLRTRRDEQYF.

The chain employs TRBV19 and TRBJ2-7, with D possibly being TRBD1 or TRBD2 (5 bases each). The ends were cut back, 6 bases at V and 2 bases at J, with 11 bases in the middle. This CDR3 region has 13 residues. Germline assignment: CDR1 LNHDA and CDR2 SQIVND (reference sequence). The CDR3 loop is CASRAGTPYEQYF. The DNA for the CDR3 is TGTGCCAGTAGAGCCGGGACCCCCTACGAGCAGTACTTC.

This chain links TRBV5-1 with TRBJ1-1; possibly TRBD1 for D (5 bases). This CDR3 is built from 15 residues. Trimming shortened V by 1 base and J by 1 base, and 11 bases separated the two germline ends. CDR1 and CDR2 (germline): SGHRS, YFSETQ. The CDR3 sequence: CASSLRDSSNTEAFF. The CDR3 DNA reads TGCGCCAGCAGCTTGAGGGACTCATCGAACACTGAAGCTTTCTTT.

The chain combines TRBV18 with TRBJ2-2; D might be TRBD1 or TRBD2, each matching 5 bases. V lost 6 bases, J lost 2 bases, and 13 bases lay in between. The germline V gene encodes CDR1 KGHSH and CDR2 LQKENI. The CDR3 is 15 amino acids. CDR3 in amino acids: CASSLRDGNTGELFF. The CDR3 coding sequence is TGTGCCAGCTCCCTCCGGGACGGAAACACCGGGGAGCTGTTTTTT.

V is TRBV5-6 and J is TRBJ1-4, with a possible D match to TRBD1 (5 bases). Germline assignment: CDR1 SGHDT and CDR2 YYEEEE. The CDR3 has 15 residues. Trimming took 1 base from V and 6 from J, leaving 13 bases between them. Written as DNA, the CDR3 is TGTGCCAGCAGCTTGCGGGGGTACGGGGATGAAAAACTGTTTTTT. This translates into CASSLRGYGDEKLFF.

This clone was counted once. The V and J genes are TRBV5-1 and TRBJ2-5, with 7 bases lining up with TRBD1. Germline V gene lookup returns CDR1 SGHRS and CDR2 YFSETQ. Trimming at V came to 3 bases and at J to 1 base, leaving 6 bases not matched to a gene. This CDR3 comprises 15 residues. In DNA form, the CDR3 reads TGCGCCAGCAGCTCATACAGGGGCTCCCAAGAGACCCAGTACTTC. It codes for CASSSYRGSQETQYF. Looking up the rest from reference TRBV5-1 and TRBJ2-5 gives the full variable domain: KAGVTQTPRYLIKTRGQQVTLSCSPISGHRSVSWYQQTPGQGLQFLFEYFSETQRNKGNFPGRFSGRQFSNSRSEMNVSTLELGDSALYLCASSSYRGSQETQYFGPGTRLLVL.

The chain is built from TRBV7-2 and TRBJ1-4; D is perhaps TRBD1 (5 bases). The germline CDR1 and CDR2 sequences are SGHTA and FQGNSA. This CDR3 region has 16 residues. V lost 1 base, J lost 3 bases, and 12 bases lay in between. The CDR3 reads CASSLVGGVANEKLFF. For the CDR3, the DNA is TGTGCCAGCAGCTTAGTGGGAGGGGTGGCTAATGAAAAACTGTTTTTT.

This chain joins TRBV11-2 and TRBJ1-1; D unclear. The germline gives CDR1 SGHAT, CDR2 FQNNGV. CDR3 length: 13 amino acids. Trimming shortened V by 2 bases and J by 6 bases, and 10 bases separated the two germline ends. The CDR3 DNA follows: TGTGCCAGCAGCTTATATATCCCGCCTGAAGCTTTCTTT. Residues: CASSLYIPPEAFF.

V gene TRBV7-8 combines with J gene TRBJ2-7, with D maybe TRBD1 (6 bases). In germline, CDR1 is SGHVS, CDR2 FQNEAQ. V lost 5 bases and J 2 bases, leaving 10 bases between the germline ends. The CDR3 covers 13 residues. The DNA for the CDR3 is TGTGCCAGCAGCACAGGACAGCCCTACGAGCAGTACTTC. It translates to CASSTGQPYEQYF. The full variable domain, rest sourced from reference TRBV7-8 and TRBJ2-7, is GAGVSQSPRYKVAKRGQDVALRCDPISGHVSLFWYQQALGQGPEFLTYFQNEAQLDKSGLPSDRFFAERPEGSVSTLKIQRTQQEDSAVYLCASSTGQPYEQYFGPGTRLTVT.

CDR3 protein: CAWSQPGQGSEKLFF. The CDR3 region has the DNA TGTGCCTGGTCCCAACCGGGACAGGGAAGCGAAAAACTGTTTTTT. The V call is TRBV30, the J call TRBJ1-4; 9 bases fit TRBD1. This CDR3 comprises 15 residues. V was clipped by 5 bases and J by 8 bases; unmatched bases: 12. Germline V gene lookup returns CDR1 GTSNPN and CDR2 SVGIG (reference sequence).

This chain joins TRBV2 and TRBJ1-3; TRBD1 aligns across 9 bases. Germline CDR1 and CDR2: SNHLY and FYNNEI. Trimming at V came to 5 bases and at J to 5 bases, leaving 4 bases not matched to a gene. This CDR3 is 14 amino acids long. CDR3 sequence reads: CASSTGGDRNTIYF. For the CDR3, the DNA is TGTGCCAGCAGTACAGGGGGCGACAGAAACACCATATATTTT.

The rearrangement joins TRBV3-1 (or the pseudogene TRBV3-2) to TRBJ1-1; maybe TRBD1 (6 bases). This CDR3 is built from 14 residues. Germline V gives CDR1 LGHDT, CDR2 YNNKEL (reference sequence). The V and J ends lost 3 bases and 2 bases respectively, with 10 bases between them. The CDR3, as DNA: TGTGCCAGCAGCCAGGTAGGGGGAAACACTGAAGCTTTCTTT. Its translation: CASSQVGGNTEAFF.

J is TRBJ1-2 and V is TRBV3-1 (or the pseudogene TRBV3-2); D possibly corresponds to TRBD1 (5 bases). This CDR3 has 15 residues. In germline, CDR1 is LGHDT, CDR2 YNNKEL (reference sequence). V was trimmed by 3 bases and J by 3 bases, leaving 14 bases between them. In DNA, the CDR3 is TGTGCCAGCAGCCATTGGACTCGGGGGTACTATGGCTACACCTTC. This encodes CASSHWTRGYYGYTF.

V gene TRBV12-3 or TRBV12-4 combines with J gene TRBJ2-5, with no clear D. V lost 7 bases and J 1 base, leaving 10 bases between the germline ends. The CDR3 length is 13 residues. CDR3 sequence: CASTSRFQETQYF. The CDR3 coding sequence is TGTGCCAGCACCTCGCGCTTCCAAGAGACCCAGTACTTC.

This clone was observed many times. CDR3 nucleotides: TGTGCCAGCAGTTTACTAGTAAATGAGCAGTTCTTC. The encoded protein is CASSLLVNEQFF. This chain links TRBV12-3 or TRBV12-4 with TRBJ2-1; D unresolved. The CDR3 has 12 residues. Trimming left V 2 bases short and J 7 bases short, with 6 bases between.

The chain is built from TRBV7-2 and TRBJ2-5, with 10 bases lining up with TRBD1. Trimming cost V 4 bases and J 6 bases; bases outside gene matches: 8. Germline values: CDR1 SGHTA, CDR2 FQGNSA. CDR3 length: 15 residues. In nucleotides, the CDR3 is TGTGCCAGCAGCTACCTGACAGGGGGCGGCAAGACCCAGTACTTC. Amino acids: CASSYLTGGGKTQYF.

CDR3 protein: CASSVDRGPGETQYF. Here the CDR3 DNA reads TGTGCCAGTAGTGTGGACAGGGGGCCGGGAGAGACCCAGTACTTC. The V call is TRBV19, the J call TRBJ2-5; 11 nucleotides line up with TRBD1. Germline CDR1 and CDR2: LNHDA and SQIVND (reference sequence). This CDR3 contains 15 residues. V gave up 5 bases and J gave up 4 bases; unmatched junction bases: 6.

V is TRBV18 and J is TRBJ2-1; 8 bases line up with TRBD2. Unmatched junction bases numbered 12, after V lost 0 bases and J lost 8 bases. Germline loops: CDR1 KGHSH, CDR2 LQKENI. CDR3 length: 17 amino acids. CDR3 amino acids: CASSPPLPGGNGDEQFF. The CDR3 DNA reads as TGTGCCAGCTCACCACCGCTCCCGGGGGGGAATGGCGATGAGCAGTTCTTC.

The gene calls are TRBV5-1 and TRBJ2-5, with D perhaps assigned TRBD1 or TRBD2 (5 bases each). This CDR3 has 14 residues. Per germline, CDR1 SGHRS and CDR2 YFSETQ. V was shortened by 3 bases and J by 4 bases, with 13 bases between the two germline ends. The CDR3 region is CASSSRDVGETQYF. The CDR3 DNA sequence: TGCGCCAGCAGCTCCCGGGACGTGGGAGAGACCCAGTACTTC.

The rearrangement joins TRBV27 to TRBJ2-7; 10 positions agree with TRBD2. The CDR3 runs to 15 residues. Germline CDR1 and CDR2: MNHEY and SMNVEV (reference sequence). The junction had 11 bases not matched to a gene; V was cut back by 5 bases and J by 7 bases. As DNA, the CDR3 is TGTGCCAGCAGTCAAAAGACTAGCGGGTTAGGGGAGCAGTACTTC. Its protein product is CASSQKTSGLGEQYF.

The chain recombines TRBV4-3 with TRBJ2-3; TRBD2 might be the D (5 bases). Trimming took off 2 bases at V and 0 bases at J, with 9 bases between the two ends. The CDR3 totals 15 residues. Germline CDR1 is LGHNA and CDR2 is YSLEER. CDR3 loop: CASSQLAVSTDTQYF. CDR3 DNA: TGCGCCAGCAGCCAACTAGCCGTTAGCACAGATACGCAGTATTTT.

The J gene is TRBJ1-2, the V gene TRBV7-9; 10 bases are shared with TRBD1. The length of the CDR3 is 17 residues. J gave up 2 bases and V 5 bases, and 11 bases lay outside the gene matches. Germline-derived CDR1 and CDR2 are SEHNR and FQNEAQ (reference sequence). CDR3 DNA: TGTGCCAGCAGCCCGGGACAGGGGTTCTTTAGGAACTATGGCTACACCTTC. Residues: CASSPGQGFFRNYGYTF.

The rearrangement uses TRBV5-1 and TRBJ1-2; 12 positions agree with TRBD1. Trimming cost V 4 bases and J 4 bases; bases outside gene matches: 11. The germline V gene has CDR1 SGHRS and CDR2 YFSETQ. The CDR3 loop spans 17 amino acids. This CDR3 reads CASSRGQGAPPAYGYTF. As DNA, the CDR3 is TGCGCCAGCAGCCGGGGACAGGGGGCGCCTCCAGCCTATGGCTACACCTTC.

J is TRBJ1-1 and V is TRBV30, with a weak D call TRBD1 (5 bases). V was clipped by 5 bases and J by 0 bases, with 10 bases between them. The CDR3 has 13 residues. The germline CDR1 and CDR2 sequences are GTSNPN and SVGIG (reference sequence). CDR3 amino acids: CAWSRTMNTEAFF. CDR3 coding DNA: TGTGCCTGGTCGAGGACAATGAACACTGAAGCTTTCTTT.

The rearrangement uses TRBV7-9 and TRBJ2-2; D is unresolved. V was clipped by 2 bases and J by 13 bases, with 8 bases between them. The CDR3 is made up of 11 amino acids. From germline, CDR1 is SEHNR and CDR2 FQNEAQ (reference sequence). The CDR3 here is CASSLPVGLFF. CDR3 sequence (DNA): TGTGCCAGCAGCTTACCGGTAGGGCTGTTTTTT.